This is a list of T cell receptor beta chains from one sample in a study of OX40 agonist ivuxolimab in advanced cancers. Profiled with immunoSEQ multiplex PCR; TCRdb holds only in-frame clones, not every one. The data show tens of thousands of clones, roughly 87% seen once. The input for sequencing was CD4+ or CD8+ T cells sorted from blood, taken in a trial of the OX40 agonist ivuxolimab. These receptors were taken from an adult with an advanced solid tumor such as melanoma, head and neck, liver or kidney cancer. Both conserved end residues are part of each CDR3. D genes are given only for firm matches. Size values are once, few and many counts, or a class for expanded clones, and some rows have none.

len: 16
v_gene: TRBV7-3
abundance: -
d_gene: -
j_gene: TRBJ2-1
CDR3aa: CASSTQSYPSYNEQFF
CDR3nt: TGTGCCAGCAGCACACAGTCCTACCCGTCCTACAATGAGCAGTTCTTC

len: 15
v_gene: TRBV6-5
abundance: -
d_gene: TRBD2
j_gene: TRBJ2-1
CDR3aa: CASSFTSGRGSEQFF
CDR3nt: TGTGCCAGCAGTTTTACTAGCGGGAGGGGGAGCGAGCAGTTCTTC

len: 14
v_gene: TRBV2
abundance: few
d_gene: -
j_gene: TRBJ2-5
CDR3aa: CASNSNGGGETQYF
CDR3nt: TGTGCCAGCAATAGCAATGGGGGCGGGGAGACCCAGTACTTC

len: 16
v_gene: TRBV11-3
abundance: -
d_gene: TRBD2
j_gene: TRBJ2-1
CDR3aa: CASSLGTSGNYNEQFF
CDR3nt: TGTGCCAGCAGCTTGGGGACTAGCGGGAACTACAATGAGCAGTTCTTC

len: 14
v_gene: TRBV19
abundance: -
d_gene: -
j_gene: TRBJ2-2
CDR3aa: CASRTQADRGELFF
CDR3nt: TGTGCCAGTCGAACACAAGCCGACCGGGGGGAGCTGTTTTTT

len: 13
v_gene: TRBV2
abundance: -
d_gene: -
j_gene: TRBJ1-2
CDR3aa: CASRARRGYGYTF
CDR3nt: TGTGCCAGCAGGGCCCGACGGGGCTATGGCTACACCTTC

len: 14
v_gene: TRBV19
abundance: -
d_gene: TRBD1
j_gene: TRBJ1-2
CDR3aa: CASSRQGADYGYTF
CDR3nt: TGTGCCAGTAGCCGACAGGGTGCGGACTATGGCTACACCTTC

len: 14
v_gene: TRBV14
abundance: -
d_gene: -
j_gene: TRBJ1-3
CDR3aa: CASSPSRAGNTIYF
CDR3nt: TGTGCCAGCAGCCCCTCCAGGGCTGGAAACACCATATATTTT

len: 14
v_gene: TRBV28
abundance: -
d_gene: -
j_gene: TRBJ2-1
CDR3aa: CASSLTGPSNEQFF
CDR3nt: TGTGCCAGCAGTTTGACAGGCCCATCCAATGAGCAGTTCTTC

len: 17
v_gene: TRBV7-9
abundance: -
d_gene: TRBD1
j_gene: TRBJ1-5
CDR3aa: CASSQNPGTGGNQPQHF
CDR3nt: TGTGCCAGCAGCCAAAACCCCGGGACAGGGGGCAATCAGCCCCAGCATTTT

len: 15
v_gene: TRBV29-1
abundance: -
d_gene: TRBD2
j_gene: TRBJ2-2
CDR3aa: CSAGTSGTFTGELFF
CDR3nt: TGCAGCGCCGGGACTAGCGGGACGTTCACCGGGGAGCTGTTTTTT

len: 14
v_gene: TRBV2
abundance: -
d_gene: -
j_gene: TRBJ2-6
CDR3aa: CASKTESGANVLTF
CDR3nt: TGTGCCAGCAAGACAGAATCTGGGGCCAACGTCCTGACTTTC

len: 11
v_gene: TRBV28
abundance: once
d_gene: -
j_gene: TRBJ2-7
CDR3aa: CASSVGWDRYF
CDR3nt: TGTGCCAGCAGCGTGGGGTGGGATCGGTACTTC

len: 13
v_gene: TRBV6-1
abundance: -
d_gene: -
j_gene: TRBJ2-1
CDR3aa: CASSVFRDPLQFF
CDR3nt: TGTGCCAGCAGTGTATTCCGGGACCCCCTCCAGTTCTTC

len: 11
v_gene: TRBV28
abundance: -
d_gene: TRBD2
j_gene: TRBJ2-7
CDR3aa: CASRRSGGLYF
CDR3nt: TGTGCCAGCAGACGGAGCGGGGGCCTCTATTTC

len: 17
v_gene: TRBV4-2
abundance: -
d_gene: TRBD2
j_gene: TRBJ2-4
CDR3aa: CASSQEYGLAGLNIQYF
CDR3nt: TGTGCCAGCAGCCAAGAATACGGACTAGCGGGGCTAAACATTCAGTACTTC

len: 14
v_gene: TRBV11-1
abundance: -
d_gene: TRBD1
j_gene: TRBJ2-7
CDR3aa: CASSLGTGGGEQYF
CDR3nt: TGTGCCAGCAGCTTAGGGACAGGGGGCGGCGAGCAGTACTTC

len: 18
v_gene: TRBV11-2
abundance: -
d_gene: -
j_gene: TRBJ2-5
CDR3aa: CASSLMWDAGRGGETQYF
CDR3nt: TGTGCCAGCAGCTTAATGTGGGATGCGGGCAGGGGAGGGGAGACCCAGTACTTC

len: 15
v_gene: TRBV19
abundance: -
d_gene: TRBD1
j_gene: TRBJ1-1
CDR3aa: CASSPIRQGRTEAFF
CDR3nt: TGTGCCAGTAGCCCAATAAGACAGGGACGCACTGAAGCTTTCTTT

len: 15
v_gene: TRBV5-6
abundance: -
d_gene: -
j_gene: TRBJ1-5
CDR3aa: CASSLEGGSNQPQHF
CDR3nt: TGTGCCAGCAGCTTGGAGGGGGGTAGCAATCAGCCCCAGCATTTT

len: 16
v_gene: TRBV7-3
abundance: -
d_gene: -
j_gene: TRBJ2-1
CDR3aa: CASSAGNSHSYNEQFF
CDR3nt: TGTGCCAGCAGCGCCGGCAACTCACACTCCTACAATGAGCAGTTCTTC

len: 14
v_gene: TRBV18
abundance: -
d_gene: -
j_gene: TRBJ2-7
CDR3aa: CASSPGGSAYEQYF
CDR3nt: TGTGCCAGCTCACCAGGGGGGTCGGCCTACGAGCAGTACTTC

len: 16
v_gene: TRBV18
abundance: -
d_gene: TRBD1
j_gene: TRBJ2-3
CDR3aa: CASSRSGTGLPDTQYF
CDR3nt: TGTGCCAGCTCGCGATCCGGGACAGGGCTTCCAGATACGCAGTATTTT

len: 17
v_gene: TRBV10-3
abundance: -
d_gene: TRBD2
j_gene: TRBJ2-1
CDR3aa: CAISEMTSGSSGNEQFF
CDR3nt: TGTGCCATCAGTGAGATGACTAGCGGGAGTTCGGGTAATGAGCAGTTCTTC

len: 13
v_gene: TRBV10-3
abundance: -
d_gene: -
j_gene: TRBJ1-2
CDR3aa: CAISESGQGGYTF
CDR3nt: TGTGCCATCAGTGAGTCAGGGCAGGGAGGCTACACCTTC

len: 13
v_gene: TRBV7-2
abundance: -
d_gene: -
j_gene: TRBJ2-4
CDR3aa: CASSTQLEYIQYF
CDR3nt: TGTGCCAGCAGTACACAGTTAGAGTACATTCAGTACTTC

len: 15
v_gene: TRBV18
abundance: -
d_gene: -
j_gene: TRBJ1-3
CDR3aa: CASSPYLSSGNTIYF
CDR3nt: TGTGCCAGCTCACCATACCTGAGCTCTGGAAACACCATATATTTT

len: 14
v_gene: TRBV10-2
abundance: -
d_gene: TRBD1
j_gene: TRBJ1-4
CDR3aa: CASGPGGGNEKLFF
CDR3nt: TGCGCCAGCGGACCAGGGGGGGGTAATGAAAAACTGTTTTTT

len: 17
v_gene: TRBV5-1
abundance: -
d_gene: -
j_gene: TRBJ2-2
CDR3aa: CASSLGGDSTNTGELFF
CDR3nt: TGCGCCAGCAGCTTGGGCGGGGACTCCACGAACACCGGGGAGCTGTTTTTT

len: 16
v_gene: TRBV4-1
abundance: -
d_gene: TRBD2
j_gene: TRBJ2-7
CDR3aa: CASSQVSGGGSYEQYF
CDR3nt: TGCGCCAGCAGCCAAGTCTCGGGGGGAGGGTCCTACGAGCAGTACTTC

len: 13
v_gene: TRBV27
abundance: -
d_gene: -
j_gene: TRBJ1-1
CDR3aa: CASVAGGNTEAFF
CDR3nt: TGTGCCAGCGTTGCTGGGGGGAACACTGAAGCTTTCTTT

len: 14
v_gene: TRBV4-2
abundance: -
d_gene: TRBD2
j_gene: TRBJ2-7
CDR3aa: CASSLGASGNEQYF
CDR3nt: TGTGCCAGCAGCCTCGGGGCTAGCGGGAACGAGCAGTACTTC

len: 15
v_gene: TRBV28
abundance: -
d_gene: -
j_gene: TRBJ1-2
CDR3aa: CASSLGGGGGYGYTF
CDR3nt: TGTGCCAGCAGCCTTGGTGGAGGAGGGGGCTATGGCTACACCTTC

len: 14
v_gene: TRBV15
abundance: -
d_gene: -
j_gene: TRBJ1-1
CDR3aa: CATSRDWGTPGAFF
CDR3nt: TGTGCCACCAGCAGAGATTGGGGAACCCCGGGAGCTTTCTTT

len: 15
v_gene: TRBV10-3
abundance: -
d_gene: -
j_gene: TRBJ1-1
CDR3aa: CAISPGVVKHTEAFF
CDR3nt: TGTGCCATCAGCCCAGGGGTAGTGAAGCACACTGAAGCTTTCTTT

len: 19
v_gene: TRBV5-1
abundance: few
d_gene: TRBD1
j_gene: TRBJ1-1
CDR3aa: CASSLGQGRGRLADTEAFF
CDR3nt: TGCGCCAGCAGCTTGGGCCAGGGCAGGGGGCGATTGGCGGACACTGAAGCTTTCTTT

len: 14
v_gene: TRBV4-3
abundance: -
d_gene: -
j_gene: TRBJ2-1
CDR3aa: CASSQDPRDNEQFF
CDR3nt: TGCGCCAGCAGCCAAGATCCTCGGGACAATGAGCAGTTCTTC

len: 15
v_gene: TRBV27
abundance: -
d_gene: -
j_gene: TRBJ1-1
CDR3aa: CASSWGGFGDTEAFF
CDR3nt: TGTGCCAGCAGTTGGGGTGGGTTCGGGGACACTGAAGCTTTCTTT

len: 13
v_gene: TRBV14
abundance: few
d_gene: -
j_gene: TRBJ2-1
CDR3aa: CASSQGEYNEQFF
CDR3nt: TGTGCCAGCAGCCAGGGGGAGTACAATGAGCAGTTCTTC

len: 12
v_gene: TRBV6-5
abundance: -
d_gene: -
j_gene: TRBJ2-7
CDR3aa: CASRGSSYEQYF
CDR3nt: TGTGCCAGCAGGGGGAGCTCCTACGAGCAGTACTTC

len: 14
v_gene: TRBV11-1
abundance: -
d_gene: TRBD2
j_gene: TRBJ2-5
CDR3aa: CASSLWGGQETQYF
CDR3nt: TGTGCCAGCAGCTTATGGGGGGGACAAGAGACCCAGTACTTC

len: 14
v_gene: TRBV12-5
abundance: -
d_gene: -
j_gene: TRBJ2-3
CDR3aa: CASGSLQETDTQYF
CDR3nt: TGTGCTAGTGGTTCACTCCAGGAGACAGATACGCAGTATTTT

len: 18
v_gene: TRBV4-1
abundance: -
d_gene: TRBD2
j_gene: TRBJ2-7
CDR3aa: CASSQDRKGQRGSAGQYF
CDR3nt: TGCGCCAGCAGCCAAGATAGAAAAGGCCAGCGGGGGAGTGCTGGGCAGTACTTC

len: 17
v_gene: TRBV7-6
abundance: once
d_gene: TRBD2
j_gene: TRBJ2-1
CDR3aa: CASSSPRGTSVIDEQFF
CDR3nt: TGTGCCAGCAGCTCTCCTCGGGGGACTAGTGTTATCGATGAGCAGTTCTTC

len: 18
v_gene: TRBV4-3
abundance: -
d_gene: -
j_gene: TRBJ1-4
CDR3aa: CASSQAPPRDATNEKLFF
CDR3nt: TGCGCCAGCAGCCAAGCACCCCCTCGTGATGCAACTAATGAAAAACTGTTTTTT